This TCR beta chain was observed in a study of T cell responses to AZD1222 COVID-19 vaccine. Study conclusions and caveats: Sampled repertoires all dated from after the peak T cell response. As reported, nearly half of all spike-specific TCRs target variant regions that are unmutated. A mostly white British donor set with more females was recruited, and clonal diversity was possibly underestimated. Recipients of AZD1222 seropositive at baseline numbered only 5 or 6.

Points on this clone: Its specificity is unknown.

Profiled with immunoSEQ multiplex PCR; TCRdb holds only in-frame clones, not every one. Of 70,000 to 75,000 clones in the sample, 87% were seen once. This TCR derives from an adult who received the AZD1222 COVID-19 vaccine. The sample here was peripheral blood, taken 28 days after the second AZD1222 dose.

This CDR3 is CASSSGLAGGFSYEQYF. The CDR3 nucleotides read TGCGCCAGCAGCTCAGGACTAGCGGGAGGGTTCTCCTACGAGCAGTACTTC. The chain combines TRBV5-1 with TRBJ2-7, with 15 positions matching TRBD2. J was trimmed by 0 bases and V by 3 bases; bases with no gene match: 4. The CDR3 contains 17 residues. From germline, CDR1 is SGHRS and CDR2 YFSETQ.